Shown below are 25 T cell receptor beta chains from a single sample sequenced in a study of T cell responses to AZD1222 COVID-19 vaccine. Clones were sequenced by immunoSEQ multiplex PCR, and TCRdb holds only the in-frame ones, with some missing. The table includes about 110,000 clones, about 90% detected once. The material sequenced was peripheral blood, taken on day 0 of AZD1222 vaccination. These receptors were collected from an adult in good health.

The chain has TRBV2 and TRBJ1-1, with TRBD1 matching over 7 bases. This CDR3 comprises 13 residues. Looked up from germline, CDR1 is SNHLY and CDR2 is FYNNEI. The DNA for the CDR3 is TGTGCGCTGACAGGGCCCCTTAACACTGAAGCTTTCTTT. Amino acids: CALTGPLNTEAFF.

The J gene is TRBJ1-3, the V gene TRBV7-9, with D perhaps TRBD1 (5 bases). Trimming removed 3 bases at V and 8 bases at J, with 11 bases between. This CDR3 is 13 amino acids long. Germline V gene lookup returns CDR1 SEHNR and CDR2 FQNEAQ (reference sequence). CDR3 bases: TGTGCCAGCAGCTTTACCTCGGGGGACACCATATATTTT. Its translation is CASSFTSGDTIYF.

The chain employs TRBV29-1 and TRBJ1-1; the D is unclear. V was clipped by 6 bases and J by 0 bases, with 11 bases between them. This CDR3 region has 13 residues. Germline CDR1 SQVTM, CDR2 ANQGSEA. CDR3 nucleotide sequence: TGCAGCGTCGTAAACAGCGTGAACACTGAAGCTTTCTTT. This sequence encodes CSVVNSVNTEAFF.

This chain joins TRBV5-1 and TRBJ1-2; D remains unclear. The germline V gene encodes CDR1 SGHRS and CDR2 YFSETQ. The germline V and J ends were trimmed by 0 bases and 5 bases, with 11 bases remaining between them. CDR3 size: 14 residues. CDR3 nucleotides: TGCGCCAGCAGCTTGGGGTCGACATCTTATGGCTACACCTTC. Its translation: CASSLGSTSYGYTF.

This rearrangement joins TRBV3-1 (or the pseudogene TRBV3-2) to TRBJ2-3, with D uncertain. Between the trimmed V and J ends, which lost 1 base and 1 base, there was a span of 12 bases. Germline CDR1 reads LGHDT; CDR2 reads YNNKEL (reference sequence). CDR3 length: 16 residues. The CDR3: CASSQVGYRGTDTQYF. The CDR3 nucleotides read TGTGCCAGCAGCCAAGTGGGATACAGAGGCACAGATACGCAGTATTTT.

The chain combines TRBV5-1 with TRBJ1-5; D gene unclear. Germline V gene data show CDR1 as SGHRS and CDR2 as YFSETQ. This CDR3 contains 19 residues. The germline V and J ends were trimmed by 0 bases and 5 bases, with 24 bases remaining between them. The CDR3 DNA reads as TGCGCCAGCAGCTTGGCCGGGGAGGTTCTCATGCTTGGTGATCAGCCCCAGCATTTT. Translation: CASSLAGEVLMLGDQPQHF. The full variable domain, in which reference TRBV5-1 and TRBJ1-5 provide the parts outside the CDR3, is KAGVTQTPRYLIKTRGQQVTLSCSPISGHRSVSWYQQTPGQGLQFLFEYFSETQRNKGNFPGRFSGRQFSNSRSEMNVSTLELGDSALYLCASSLAGEVLMLGDQPQHFGDGTRLSIL.

This chain joins TRBV7-9 and TRBJ1-6; D unresolved. V was pared by 7 bases and J by 6 bases, with 13 bases between. Germline CDR1 is SEHNR and CDR2 is FQNEAQ (reference sequence). The CDR3 is 14 amino acids. CDR3 sequence reads: CASTWDNGNSPLHF. In DNA, the CDR3 is TGTGCCAGCACCTGGGATAATGGTAATTCACCCCTCCACTTT.

This rearrangement joins TRBV7-9 to TRBJ1-1, with D possibly matching TRBD1 (5 bases). CDR3 length: 15 residues. Trimming pared 1 base from V and 6 bases from J, leaving 15 bases between. Germline V gene data show CDR1 as SEHNR and CDR2 as FQNEAQ (reference sequence). The CDR3 loop reads CASSLDGTQHAEAFF. Here the CDR3 DNA reads TGTGCCAGCAGCTTAGACGGGACTCAGCATGCTGAAGCTTTCTTT. Supplemented by reference TRBV7-9 and TRBJ1-1, the full variable domain reads DTGVSQNPRHKITKRGQNVTFRCDPISEHNRLYWYRQTLGQGPEFLTYFQNEAQLEKSRLLSDRFSAERPKGSFSTLEIQRTEQGDSAMYLCASSLDGTQHAEAFFGQGTRLTVV.

The J gene is TRBJ1-1, the V gene TRBV10-3; no definite D call. The V gene's germline CDR1 is ENHRY and CDR2 SYGVKD. V was cut by 3 bases and J by 3 bases, with 8 bases left in between. This CDR3 is built from 13 residues. The CDR3 DNA is TGTGCCATCAGTGAAAGGGTAGACACTGAAGCTTTCTTT. It encodes CAISERVDTEAFF.

The V and J genes are TRBV3-1 (or the pseudogene TRBV3-2) and TRBJ1-1; D possibly corresponds to TRBD1 (5 bases). The CDR3 contains 13 residues. Trimming removed 3 bases from V and 3 bases from J, with 8 bases in between. Germline CDR1 is LGHDT and CDR2 is YNNKEL (reference sequence). Here the CDR3 DNA reads TGTGCCAGCAGCCAGAAGGGACACACTGAAGCTTTCTTT. Amino acid sequence: CASSQKGHTEAFF.

This chain joins TRBV6-5 and TRBJ2-2, with D perhaps matching TRBD1 (5 bases). From germline, CDR1 is MNHEY and CDR2 SVGAGI. The CDR3 sequence is 12 residues long. Trimming pared 5 bases from V and 6 bases from J, leaving 7 bases between. In DNA form, the CDR3 reads TGTGCCAGCAGTCAGGGTTCCGGGGAGCTGTTTTTT. It yields the protein CASSQGSGELFF.

This chain links TRBV5-1 with TRBJ2-3, with a weak D call TRBD2 (6 bases). The V gene's germline CDR1 is SGHRS and CDR2 YFSETQ. CDR3 size: 15 residues. Trimming removed 6 bases from V and 0 bases from J, with 14 bases in between. CDR3 DNA sequence: TGCGCCAGCACCCTGTGGGGGGTGAGCACAGATACGCAGTATTTT. Amino acids: CASTLWGVSTDTQYF.

This chain connects TRBV5-1 to TRBJ2-1, with D uncertain. CDR1 and CDR2 from the germline V gene are SGHRS and YFSETQ. This CDR3 is built from 14 residues. Trimming cost V 3 bases and J 4 bases, with 11 bases left between them. This chain's CDR3 is CASSYVRAYNEQFF. CDR3 DNA: TGCGCCAGCAGCTACGTCCGGGCGTACAATGAGCAGTTCTTC.

This clone was observed a handful of times. The chain employs TRBV10-2 and TRBJ1-1; no reliable D call. The CDR3 loop spans 15 amino acids. The germline CDR1 and CDR2 sequences are WSHSY and SAAADI. V dropped 5 bases and J dropped 0 bases, with 13 bases sitting between them. CDR3 DNA: TGCGCCAGCAGTTCCTCCCAGAGGATGAACACTGAAGCTTTCTTT. This translates into CASSSSQRMNTEAFF.

This chain uses TRBV5-8 with TRBJ2-7; TRBD1 agrees at 10 bases. Trimming cost V 3 bases and J 2 bases; bases outside gene matches: 2. The CDR3 runs 14 residues. CDR1 SGHTS and CDR2 YDEGEE come from the germline V gene. The CDR3 nucleotides are TGTGCCAGCAGCTCGGGACAGGGGACCTACGAGCAGTACTTC. Translating it yields CASSSGQGTYEQYF.

The V gene is TRBV5-5, the J gene TRBJ2-1, with TRBD2 matching 9 bases. CDR1 is SGHKS and CDR2 is YYEKEE in the germline V gene (reference sequence). The CDR3 spans 15 residues. The V gene end was trimmed by 0 bases and the J gene end by 8 bases; junction bases not matched to a gene: 6. The chain's CDR3 is CASSLAGLAFYEQFF. As DNA, the CDR3 is TGTGCCAGCAGCTTGGCCGGACTAGCGTTCTATGAGCAGTTCTTC. Complete variable domain (other parts from reference TRBV5-5 and TRBJ2-1): DAGVTQSPTHLIKTRGQQVTLRCSPISGHKSVSWYQQVLGQGPQFIFQYYEKEERGRGNFPDRFSARQFPNYSSELNVNALLLGDSALYLCASSLAGLAFYEQFFGPGTRLTVL.

J is TRBJ2-3 and V is TRBV19; 16 nucleotides agree with TRBD2. This CDR3 is 16 amino acids long. The germline CDR1 and CDR2 sequences are LNHDA and SQIVND (reference sequence). With V trimmed by 4 bases and J by 6 bases, 4 bases remained unmatched. CDR3 residues: CASSKGLAGGPDTQYF. CDR3 sequence (DNA): TGTGCCAGTAGTAAGGGACTAGCGGGAGGGCCGGATACGCAGTATTTT.

The DNA of the CDR3 is TGTGCCATCAGTGAGTCACGTGAAGAGACCCAGTACTTC. It is translated as CAISESREETQYF. The V gene is TRBV10-3, the J gene TRBJ2-5; no firm D call. Germline assignment: CDR1 ENHRY and CDR2 SYGVKD. The V end was cut by 0 bases, the J end by 3 bases, with 5 bases between. The length of the CDR3 is 13 residues.

The gene calls are TRBV5-1 and TRBJ1-4; 9 bases align to TRBD1. V gave up 0 bases and J gave up 4 bases; unmatched junction bases: 4. The CDR3 length is 16 residues. Germline lookup yields CDR1 SGHRS and CDR2 YFSETQ. The CDR3 protein is CASSLVPTGGNEKLFF. The CDR3 bases are TGCGCCAGCAGCTTGGTCCCGACAGGGGGTAATGAAAAACTGTTTTTT.

The V gene is TRBV9, the J gene TRBJ2-7, with 7 bases aligning to TRBD2. J gave up 4 bases and V 0 bases, and 10 bases lay outside the gene matches. CDR1 is SGDLS, CDR2 YYNGEE, per germline. This CDR3 has 16 amino acids. CDR3 sequence: CASSVGGGSVRYEQYF. DNA of the CDR3: TGTGCCAGCAGCGTAGGAGGCGGGAGTGTGAGGTACGAGCAGTACTTC. The full variable domain, completed using reference TRBV9 and TRBJ2-7, is DSGVTQTPKHLITATGQRVTLRCSPRSGDLSVYWYQQSLDQGLQFLIQYYNGEERAKGNILERFSAQQFPDLHSELNLSSLELGDSALYFCASSVGGGSVRYEQYFGPGTRLTVT.

V gene TRBV10-3 combines with J gene TRBJ2-3; D is possibly TRBD2 (6 bases). Per the germline V gene, CDR1 is ENHRY and CDR2 is SYGVKD. Trimming cost V 0 bases and J 2 bases, with 18 bases left between them. CDR3 length equals 18 residues. The CDR3 loop is CAISESPDYLQITDTQYF. In DNA, the CDR3 is TGTGCCATCAGTGAGTCGCCGGACTACCTCCAAATCACAGATACGCAGTATTTT.

The chain employs TRBV7-2 and TRBJ2-5, with D hard to call. V lost 1 base and J lost 4, with 13 bases in between. Germline CDR1 SGHTA, CDR2 FQGNSA. The CDR3 extends over 15 amino acids. The CDR3 reads CASSLVRFPGETQYF. In DNA, the CDR3 is TGTGCCAGCAGCTTAGTCAGGTTCCCCGGAGAGACCCAGTACTTC.

The chain links TRBV28 to TRBJ2-7, with TRBD1 identical over 10 bases. The CDR3 consists of 15 residues. Germline lookup yields CDR1 MDHEN and CDR2 SYDVKM. The V segment lost 6 bases and the J segment 5 bases; nucleotides outside the gene matches: 10. In DNA, the CDR3 is TGTGCCAGCAGAAGTCCCGGGACAGGGGTAAACGAGCAGTACTTC. The encoded protein is CASRSPGTGVNEQYF. The full variable domain, completed using reference TRBV28 and TRBJ2-7, is DVKVTQSSRYLVKRTGEKVFLECVQDMDHENMFWYRQDPGLGLRLIYFSYDVKMKEKGDIPEGYSVSREKKERFSLILESASTNQTSMYLCASRSPGTGVNEQYFGPGTRLTVT.

The chain joins TRBV6-2 or TRBV6-3 to TRBJ1-5; D unclear. This CDR3 region has 13 residues. The V and J ends lost 3 bases and 0 bases respectively, with 3 bases between them. Per germline, CDR1 MNHEY and CDR2 SVGEGT. CDR3 region: CASSYDSNQPQHF. CDR3 sequence (DNA): TGTGCCAGCAGTTATGATAGCAATCAGCCCCAGCATTTT.

In this sample, this clone turned up once. The chain joins TRBV6-6 to TRBJ1-3; D call uncertain. Trimming stripped 8 bases from V and 0 bases from J, with 11 bases between. CDR3 length: 14 residues. Germline CDR1 and CDR2: MNHNY and SVGAGI (reference sequence). CDR3 region: CASLREASGNTIYF. CDR3 coding DNA: TGTGCCAGCCTTCGGGAAGCCTCTGGAAACACCATATATTTT.